The following is a T cell receptor (beta chain) sequence with its context. Antigen: not known. It was into CD45RA+ naive and CD45RA-negative memory subsets that the CD4+ cells were split. CDR1 and CDR2 from the germline V gene are MNHEY and SMNVEV (reference sequence). The CDR3 is 13 residues long. V gave up 3 bases and J gave up 5 bases, with 11 bases separating them. Libraries were prepared by immunoSEQ multiplex PCR; TCRdb keeps only in-frame clonotypes and omits some of them. The top ten clones hold approximately 1.8% of a sample with hundreds of thousands of clones, 74% of them seen once. The data belong to a study of shared clonotypes between healthy human individuals. Whole-study findings and limits: There were few donors, and this limited the genetic and exposure-history diversity represented.

This clonotype originated in a woman aged 25-40 years in good health. The sequenced sample was memory CD4+ T cells sorted from blood. The subset here: CD45RA-negative fraction. The gene calls are TRBV27 and TRBJ2-7; no clear D gene. This chain's CDR3 is CASSFRWKNEQYF. CDR3 DNA: TGTGCCAGCAGTTTTCGGTGGAAAAACGAGCAGTACTTC.